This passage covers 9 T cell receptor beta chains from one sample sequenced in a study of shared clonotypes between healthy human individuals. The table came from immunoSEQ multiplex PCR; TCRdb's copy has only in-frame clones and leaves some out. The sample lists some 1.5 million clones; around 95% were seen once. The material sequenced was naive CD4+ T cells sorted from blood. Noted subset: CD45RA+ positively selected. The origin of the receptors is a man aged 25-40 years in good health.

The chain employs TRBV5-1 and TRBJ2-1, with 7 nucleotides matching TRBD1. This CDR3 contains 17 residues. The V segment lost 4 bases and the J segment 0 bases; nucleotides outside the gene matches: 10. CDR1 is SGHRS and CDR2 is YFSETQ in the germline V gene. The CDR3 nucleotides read TGCGCCAGCAGCCCGTACAAACAGGGGAGCTCCTACAATGAGCAGTTCTTC. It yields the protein CASSPYKQGSSYNEQFF.

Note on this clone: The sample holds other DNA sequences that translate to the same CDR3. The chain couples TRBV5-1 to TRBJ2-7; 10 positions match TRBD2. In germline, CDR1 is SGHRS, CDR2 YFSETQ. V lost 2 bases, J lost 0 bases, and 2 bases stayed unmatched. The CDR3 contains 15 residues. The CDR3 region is CASSFSSGSSYEQYF. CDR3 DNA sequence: TGCGCCAGCAGCTTTTCTAGCGGGAGCTCCTACGAGCAGTACTTC.

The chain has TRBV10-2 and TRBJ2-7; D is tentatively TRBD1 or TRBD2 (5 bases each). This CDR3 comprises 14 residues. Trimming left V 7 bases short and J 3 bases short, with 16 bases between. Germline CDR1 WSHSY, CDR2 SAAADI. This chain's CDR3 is CASKGASLNYEQYF. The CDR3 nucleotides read TGCGCCAGCAAAGGGGCTAGCCTAAACTACGAGCAGTACTTC.

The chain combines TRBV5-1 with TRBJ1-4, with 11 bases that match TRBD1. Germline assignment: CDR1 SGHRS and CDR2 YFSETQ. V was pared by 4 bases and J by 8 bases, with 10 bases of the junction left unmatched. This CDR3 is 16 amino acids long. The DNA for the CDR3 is TGCGCCAGCAGCCCGGACAGGGGGCGAGGTCAGGAAAAACTGTTTTTT. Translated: CASSPDRGRGQEKLFF.

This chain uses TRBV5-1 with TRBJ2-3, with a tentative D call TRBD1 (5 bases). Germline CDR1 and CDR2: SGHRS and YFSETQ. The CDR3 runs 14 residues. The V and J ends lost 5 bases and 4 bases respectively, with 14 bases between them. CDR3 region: CASRLISGSDTQYF. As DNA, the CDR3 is TGCGCCAGCAGACTGATTTCAGGGTCAGATACGCAGTATTTT.

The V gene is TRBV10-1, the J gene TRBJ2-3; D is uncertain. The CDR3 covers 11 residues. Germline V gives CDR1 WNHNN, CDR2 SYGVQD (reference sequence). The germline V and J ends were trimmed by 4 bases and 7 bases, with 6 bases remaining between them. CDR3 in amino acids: CASSGGYTQYF. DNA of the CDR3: TGCGCCAGCAGTGGGGGTTATACGCAGTATTTT.

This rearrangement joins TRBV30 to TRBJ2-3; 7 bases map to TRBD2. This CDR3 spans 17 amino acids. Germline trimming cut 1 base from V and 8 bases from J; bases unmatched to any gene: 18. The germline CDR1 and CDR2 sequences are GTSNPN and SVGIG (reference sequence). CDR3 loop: CAWSAQSGETNTPTQYF. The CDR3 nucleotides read TGTGCCTGGAGTGCCCAGAGCGGGGAGACTAATACTCCTACGCAGTATTTT. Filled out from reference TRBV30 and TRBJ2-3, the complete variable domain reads SQTIHQWPATLVQPVGSPLSLECTVEGTSNPNLYWYRQAAGRGLQLLFYSVGIGQISSEVPQNLSASRPQDRQFILSSKKLLLSDSGFYLCAWSAQSGETNTPTQYFGPGTRLTVL.

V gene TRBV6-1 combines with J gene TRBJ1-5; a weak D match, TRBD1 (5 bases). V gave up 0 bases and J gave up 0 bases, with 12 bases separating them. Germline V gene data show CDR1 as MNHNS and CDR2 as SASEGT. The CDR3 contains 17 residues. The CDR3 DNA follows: TGTGCCAGCAGTGAAGCTCGATGGGGGTATAGCAATCAGCCCCAGCATTTT. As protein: CASSEARWGYSNQPQHF.

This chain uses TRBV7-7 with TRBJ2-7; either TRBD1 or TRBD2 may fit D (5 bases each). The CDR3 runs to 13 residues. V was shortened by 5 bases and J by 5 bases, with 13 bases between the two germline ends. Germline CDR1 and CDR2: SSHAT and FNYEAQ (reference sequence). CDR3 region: CASSPRGGHEQYF. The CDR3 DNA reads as TGTGCCAGCAGCCCGAGGGGTGGCCACGAGCAGTACTTC.